This T cell receptor (beta chain) was recovered during a study of blood T cells in healthy people across ages. Findings and caveats of the study: Donor CMV status, an unknown factor, possibly confounded changes in expanded clonotypes.

This clonotype was observed a handful of times. Its target is not known. Together with a sample-barcoded 5' primer, a J-beta primer mix was included in a second PCR lasting roughly 6 to 12 cycles. In TCRdb, the 5' RACE reads were re-called with MiXCR into one record per CDR3 protein. The sample holds some 880,000 distinct CDR3 sequences, approximately 35% seen once. Germline CDR1 SGHRS, CDR2 YFSETQ. V gave up 4 bases and J gave up 5 bases, with 13 bases separating them. The CDR3 is made up of 13 amino acids. The rearrangement links TRBV5-1 to TRBJ2-7; TRBD1 is a possible D gene (7 bases). This TCR derives from a man between 18 and 35 years old in good health. The sequenced material came from blood. The CDR3 region has the DNA TGCGCCAGCAGCGTGTCCAGGGGGGACGAGCAGTACTTC. Encoded protein: CASSVSRGDEQYF.